Shown below are 21 T cell receptor beta chains from a single sample sequenced in a study of early T cells in non-severe SARS-CoV-2 infection. One entry per CDR3 protein, called by TCRdb with MiXCR from the 5' RACE reads. This table has about 69,000 distinct CDR3 sequences, roughly an eighth appearing once. Sequenced material: whole blood. The source of these receptors is an adult who was a healthcare worker with PCR-confirmed SARS-CoV-2 infection or an uninfected control (not recorded which).

The V and J genes are TRBV6-6 and TRBJ1-1; the D is unclear. V dropped 4 bases and J dropped 2 bases, with 5 bases sitting between them. The germline gives CDR1 MNHNY, CDR2 SVGAGI (reference sequence). The CDR3 runs 12 residues. CDR3 DNA sequence: TGTGCCAGCAGTTTTACTAACACTGAAGCTTTCTTT. Translated, it gives CASSFTNTEAFF.

The chain employs TRBV6-6 and TRBJ2-1, with 7 bases matching TRBD1. Germline CDR1 reads MNHNY; CDR2 reads SVGAGI (reference sequence). CDR3 size: 14 residues. J was trimmed by 8 bases and V by 6 bases; bases with no gene match: 10. DNA of the CDR3: TGTGCCAGCAGCCCAGACAGGGCTAACGATGAGCAGTTCTTC. It specifies CASSPDRANDEQFF.

This clonotype was observed at least ten times. The CDR3 sequence: CASSYFGGSNQPQHF. The CDR3 bases are TGTGCCAGCAGTTACTTCGGCGGGAGCAATCAGCCCCAGCATTTT. The chain has TRBV6-2 or TRBV6-3 and TRBJ1-5, with D unclear. Germline assignment: CDR1 MNHEY and CDR2 SVGEGT. Trimming left V 1 base short and J 1 base short, with 8 bases between. The length of the CDR3 is 15 residues.

Only a few counts were recorded for this clonotype. The V gene is TRBV10-1, the J gene TRBJ2-2, with TRBD2 as a possible D gene (5 bases). Germline CDR1 is WNHNN and CDR2 is SYGVQD (reference sequence). With 0 bases removed from V and 5 bases from J, the gap between germline ends came to 10 bases. CDR3 length equals 15 residues. CDR3 region: CASSESAVTTGELFF. As DNA, the CDR3 is TGCGCCAGCAGTGAGTCAGCGGTAACAACCGGGGAGCTGTTTTTT.

V gene TRBV5-4 combines with J gene TRBJ2-1, with D maybe TRBD1 (6 bases). Germline V lookup: CDR1 SGHNT, CDR2 YYREEE (reference sequence). This CDR3 has 16 residues. Trimming cost V 4 bases and J 6 bases, with 20 bases left between them. CDR3 nucleotide sequence: TGTGCCAGCAGCCCCTCCACAGGGCAAGTGACCAATGAGCAGTTCTTC. Translating gives CASSPSTGQVTNEQFF.

V gene TRBV11-2 combines with J gene TRBJ2-6; 9 nucleotides line up with TRBD1. The junction had 5 bases not matched to a gene; V was cut back by 4 bases and J by 1 base. The CDR3 runs to 17 residues. The germline V gene has CDR1 SGHAT and CDR2 FQNNGV. In DNA, the CDR3 is TGTGCCAGCAGCTGGGACAGGGAAAGTTCTGGGGCCAACGTCCTGACTTTC. Encoded protein: CASSWDRESSGANVLTF.

The gene calls are TRBV29-1 and TRBJ1-1; D is unresolved. The ends were cut back, 6 bases at V and 0 bases at J, with 11 bases in the middle. The CDR3 is 13 amino acids. Per germline, CDR1 SQVTM and CDR2 ANQGSEA. CDR3 in amino acids: CSVSPQMNTEAFF. The CDR3 DNA reads TGCAGCGTATCCCCCCAGATGAACACTGAAGCTTTCTTT.

The chain has TRBV11-2 and TRBJ2-3; possible D gene TRBD1, 5 bases. In germline, CDR1 is SGHAT, CDR2 FQNNGV. There are 14 residues in the CDR3. V lost 5 bases to trimming and J lost 4 bases, with 13 bases between them. CDR3 loop: CASSQGASPDTQYF. For the CDR3, the DNA is TGTGCCAGCAGCCAAGGGGCTTCGCCAGATACGCAGTATTTT. The complete variable domain, with remaining parts taken from reference TRBV11-2 and TRBJ2-3, reads EAGVAQSPRYKIIEKRQSVAFWCNPISGHATLYWYQQILGQGPKLLIQFQNNGVVDDSQLPKDRFSAERLKGVDSTLKIQPAKLEDSAVYLCASSQGASPDTQYFGPGTRLTVL.

The CDR3 spells CASSFRGGEGTF. The CDR3 nucleotides are TGTGCCAGCAGTTTCAGGGGAGGAGAGGGCACCTTC. This chain connects TRBV6-6 to TRBJ1-2, with D tentatively TRBD1 (6 bases). V was pared by 4 bases and J by 13 bases, with 16 bases between. CDR1 is MNHNY and CDR2 is SVGAGI in the germline V gene (reference sequence). This CDR3 is built from 12 residues.

This clonotype has only a few counts. This chain links TRBV7-3 with TRBJ1-1; D perhaps matches TRBD1 (5 bases). Germline V gene data show CDR1 as SGHTA and CDR2 as FQGTGA. Trimming removed 5 bases at V and 4 bases at J, with 17 bases between. The CDR3 spans 15 residues. The CDR3 is CASSQGPGRATEAFF. CDR3 coding DNA: TGTGCCAGCAGCCAGGGCCCAGGGAGAGCCACTGAAGCTTTCTTT.

This clonotype occurred many times. The V call is TRBV11-1, the J call TRBJ2-2, with a weak D call TRBD1 (5 bases). This CDR3 has 13 amino acids. V was pared by 5 bases and J by 4 bases, with 8 bases between. Germline V gene lookup returns CDR1 SGHAT and CDR2 FQDESV (reference sequence). The CDR3 coding sequence is TGTGCCAGCAGCATCAGGGCCACCGGGGAGCTGTTTTTT. It encodes CASSIRATGELFF.

The chain combines TRBV28 with TRBJ1-1; 11 bases align to TRBD1. V lost 4 bases and J lost 3; bases outside the gene matches: 4. This CDR3 is 15 amino acids long. Germline V CDR1 and CDR2: MDHEN, SYDVKM. In DNA, the CDR3 is TGTGCCAGCAGTTCCCGGGACAGGGGGGACACTGAAGCTTTCTTT. It translates to CASSSRDRGDTEAFF.

Only a few counts were recorded for this clonotype. The chain uses TRBV15 and TRBJ1-5, with no clear D. V lost 0 bases, J lost 3 bases, and 9 bases lay in between. CDR1 and CDR2 from the germline V gene are LNHNV and YYDKDF (reference sequence). There are 15 residues in the CDR3. The CDR3: CATSRDKGVNQPQHF. In DNA, the CDR3 is TGTGCCACCAGCAGAGATAAGGGTGTCAATCAGCCCCAGCATTTT.

This clonotype was counted a few times. The rearrangement joins TRBV18 to TRBJ2-1; D unresolved. In germline, CDR1 is KGHSH, CDR2 LQKENI. This CDR3 is 14 amino acids long. The V and J ends lost 1 base and 2 bases respectively, with 6 bases between them. The CDR3 sequence: CASSPQGTYNEQFF. DNA for the CDR3: TGTGCCAGCTCACCACAAGGCACCTACAATGAGCAGTTCTTC.

CDR3 loop: CASSWSVTGTGTYEQYF. The CDR3 DNA reads TGCGCCAGCAGCTGGAGCGTCACCGGGACTGGGACCTACGAGCAGTACTTC. The chain couples TRBV5-1 to TRBJ2-7; possibly TRBD2 for D (6 bases). The germline V and J ends were trimmed by 3 bases and 2 bases, with 21 bases remaining between them. The CDR3 length is 17 residues. The germline CDR1 and CDR2 sequences are SGHRS and YFSETQ.

This clonotype showed up just a few times. The CDR3: CASSRGTDYGYTF. The CDR3 DNA is TGTGCCAGCAGTCGAGGAACAGACTATGGCTACACCTTC. The V gene is TRBV6-5, the J gene TRBJ1-2; D not certain. Germline-derived CDR1 and CDR2 are MNHEY and SVGAGI. The CDR3 is 13 residues long. V gave up 5 bases and J gave up 3 bases, with 10 bases separating them.

This clonotype has a count of ten or more. The rearrangement joins TRBV12-5 to TRBJ2-1; the D call may be TRBD1 or TRBD2 (5 bases each). This CDR3 is built from 17 residues. CDR1 is LGHNT, CDR2 FRNRAP, per germline. V was cut by 6 bases and J by 1 base, with 19 bases left in between. CDR3 sequence reads: CASGLPTGTTSYNEQFF. The CDR3 region has the DNA TGTGCTAGTGGGCTTCCCACCGGGACCACATCCTACAATGAGCAGTTCTTC. Combining the CDR3 with reference TRBV12-5 and TRBJ2-1 gives the whole variable domain DARVTQTPRHKVTEMGQEVTMRCQPILGHNTVFWYRQTMMQGLELLAYFRNRAPLDDSGMPKDRFSAEMPDATLATLKIQPSEPRDSAVYFCASGLPTGTTSYNEQFFGPGTRLTVL.

This clonotype has at least ten counts. The chain recombines TRBV20-1 with TRBJ2-3; 7 bases match TRBD2. From germline, CDR1 is DFQATT and CDR2 SNEGSKA (reference sequence). The V gene end was trimmed by 6 bases and the J gene end by 2 bases; junction bases not matched to a gene: 14. The CDR3 runs to 16 residues. The CDR3 loop is CSAPSGTNKITDTQYF. The CDR3 nucleotides read TGCAGTGCCCCCTCCGGGACTAACAAGATCACAGATACGCAGTATTTT.

The chain is built from TRBV6-5 and TRBJ1-6, with 8 positions matching TRBD1. The germline CDR1 and CDR2 sequences are MNHEY and SVGAGI. J lost 8 bases, V lost 4 bases, and 7 bases had no gene match. CDR3 length: 15 residues. The CDR3 DNA reads TGTGCCAGCAGTTCCACAGGGGGAGTCGATTCACCCCTCCACTTT. Its protein product is CASSSTGGVDSPLHF.

This clonotype has just a few counts. The chain has TRBV6-5 and TRBJ2-7; no clear D. The CDR3 covers 11 residues. Trimming pared 6 bases from V and 6 bases from J, leaving 9 bases between. The germline CDR1 and CDR2 sequences are MNHEY and SVGAGI. In DNA, the CDR3 is TGTGCCAGCAGAACCCCGACCGAGCAGTACTTC. It yields the protein CASRTPTEQYF.

V is TRBV18 and J is TRBJ1-1; 7 nucleotides align to TRBD1. Germline V gene lookup returns CDR1 KGHSH and CDR2 LQKENI. This CDR3 is 15 amino acids long. The junction had 7 bases not matched to a gene; V was cut back by 3 bases and J by 3 bases. Here the CDR3 DNA reads TGTGCCAGCTCACCCCGGGGACAGCTCGACACTGAAGCTTTCTTT. Translated: CASSPRGQLDTEAFF.